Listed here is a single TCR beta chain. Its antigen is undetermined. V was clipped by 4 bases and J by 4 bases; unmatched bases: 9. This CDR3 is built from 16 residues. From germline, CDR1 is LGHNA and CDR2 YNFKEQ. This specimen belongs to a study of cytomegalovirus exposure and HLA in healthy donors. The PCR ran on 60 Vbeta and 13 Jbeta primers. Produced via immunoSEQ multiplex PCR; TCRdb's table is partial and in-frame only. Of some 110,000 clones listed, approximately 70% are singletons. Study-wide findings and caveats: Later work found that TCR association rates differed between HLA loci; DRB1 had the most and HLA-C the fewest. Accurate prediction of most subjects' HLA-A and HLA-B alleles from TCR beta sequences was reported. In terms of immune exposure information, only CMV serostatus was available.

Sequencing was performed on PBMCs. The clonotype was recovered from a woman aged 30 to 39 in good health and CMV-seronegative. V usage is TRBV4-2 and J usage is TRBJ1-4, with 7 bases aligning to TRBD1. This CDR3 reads CASSPRQGEDNEKLFF. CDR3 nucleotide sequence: TGTGCCAGCAGCCCAAGGCAGGGGGAAGATAATGAAAAACTGTTTTTT.